What follows describes a single TCR beta chain. Its antigen remains unidentified. The sample originates from a study of cytomegalovirus exposure and HLA in healthy donors. The CDR3 extends over 13 amino acids. Looked up from germline, CDR1 is SEHNR and CDR2 is FQNEAQ (reference sequence). V was cut by 6 bases and J by 7 bases, with 15 bases left in between. It was with 60 Vbeta and 13 Jbeta primers that the PCR ran. Generated by immunoSEQ multiplex PCR, the TCRdb table keeps only in-frame clones and is missing some. The table lists 65,000 to 95,000 clones, 79% of them singletons. Study results and limitations: The study listed some 160 cytomegalovirus-associated TCR beta chains.

The chain links TRBV7-9 to TRBJ1-1, with D possibly matching TRBD1 (6 bases). The sequenced material came from PBMCs. This sequence originates from a man younger than 45 in good health and CMV-seronegative. The CDR3 is CASSSSGVSEAFF. CDR3 nucleotide sequence: TGTGCCAGCAGTTCATCAGGGGTGAGTGAAGCTTTCTTT.